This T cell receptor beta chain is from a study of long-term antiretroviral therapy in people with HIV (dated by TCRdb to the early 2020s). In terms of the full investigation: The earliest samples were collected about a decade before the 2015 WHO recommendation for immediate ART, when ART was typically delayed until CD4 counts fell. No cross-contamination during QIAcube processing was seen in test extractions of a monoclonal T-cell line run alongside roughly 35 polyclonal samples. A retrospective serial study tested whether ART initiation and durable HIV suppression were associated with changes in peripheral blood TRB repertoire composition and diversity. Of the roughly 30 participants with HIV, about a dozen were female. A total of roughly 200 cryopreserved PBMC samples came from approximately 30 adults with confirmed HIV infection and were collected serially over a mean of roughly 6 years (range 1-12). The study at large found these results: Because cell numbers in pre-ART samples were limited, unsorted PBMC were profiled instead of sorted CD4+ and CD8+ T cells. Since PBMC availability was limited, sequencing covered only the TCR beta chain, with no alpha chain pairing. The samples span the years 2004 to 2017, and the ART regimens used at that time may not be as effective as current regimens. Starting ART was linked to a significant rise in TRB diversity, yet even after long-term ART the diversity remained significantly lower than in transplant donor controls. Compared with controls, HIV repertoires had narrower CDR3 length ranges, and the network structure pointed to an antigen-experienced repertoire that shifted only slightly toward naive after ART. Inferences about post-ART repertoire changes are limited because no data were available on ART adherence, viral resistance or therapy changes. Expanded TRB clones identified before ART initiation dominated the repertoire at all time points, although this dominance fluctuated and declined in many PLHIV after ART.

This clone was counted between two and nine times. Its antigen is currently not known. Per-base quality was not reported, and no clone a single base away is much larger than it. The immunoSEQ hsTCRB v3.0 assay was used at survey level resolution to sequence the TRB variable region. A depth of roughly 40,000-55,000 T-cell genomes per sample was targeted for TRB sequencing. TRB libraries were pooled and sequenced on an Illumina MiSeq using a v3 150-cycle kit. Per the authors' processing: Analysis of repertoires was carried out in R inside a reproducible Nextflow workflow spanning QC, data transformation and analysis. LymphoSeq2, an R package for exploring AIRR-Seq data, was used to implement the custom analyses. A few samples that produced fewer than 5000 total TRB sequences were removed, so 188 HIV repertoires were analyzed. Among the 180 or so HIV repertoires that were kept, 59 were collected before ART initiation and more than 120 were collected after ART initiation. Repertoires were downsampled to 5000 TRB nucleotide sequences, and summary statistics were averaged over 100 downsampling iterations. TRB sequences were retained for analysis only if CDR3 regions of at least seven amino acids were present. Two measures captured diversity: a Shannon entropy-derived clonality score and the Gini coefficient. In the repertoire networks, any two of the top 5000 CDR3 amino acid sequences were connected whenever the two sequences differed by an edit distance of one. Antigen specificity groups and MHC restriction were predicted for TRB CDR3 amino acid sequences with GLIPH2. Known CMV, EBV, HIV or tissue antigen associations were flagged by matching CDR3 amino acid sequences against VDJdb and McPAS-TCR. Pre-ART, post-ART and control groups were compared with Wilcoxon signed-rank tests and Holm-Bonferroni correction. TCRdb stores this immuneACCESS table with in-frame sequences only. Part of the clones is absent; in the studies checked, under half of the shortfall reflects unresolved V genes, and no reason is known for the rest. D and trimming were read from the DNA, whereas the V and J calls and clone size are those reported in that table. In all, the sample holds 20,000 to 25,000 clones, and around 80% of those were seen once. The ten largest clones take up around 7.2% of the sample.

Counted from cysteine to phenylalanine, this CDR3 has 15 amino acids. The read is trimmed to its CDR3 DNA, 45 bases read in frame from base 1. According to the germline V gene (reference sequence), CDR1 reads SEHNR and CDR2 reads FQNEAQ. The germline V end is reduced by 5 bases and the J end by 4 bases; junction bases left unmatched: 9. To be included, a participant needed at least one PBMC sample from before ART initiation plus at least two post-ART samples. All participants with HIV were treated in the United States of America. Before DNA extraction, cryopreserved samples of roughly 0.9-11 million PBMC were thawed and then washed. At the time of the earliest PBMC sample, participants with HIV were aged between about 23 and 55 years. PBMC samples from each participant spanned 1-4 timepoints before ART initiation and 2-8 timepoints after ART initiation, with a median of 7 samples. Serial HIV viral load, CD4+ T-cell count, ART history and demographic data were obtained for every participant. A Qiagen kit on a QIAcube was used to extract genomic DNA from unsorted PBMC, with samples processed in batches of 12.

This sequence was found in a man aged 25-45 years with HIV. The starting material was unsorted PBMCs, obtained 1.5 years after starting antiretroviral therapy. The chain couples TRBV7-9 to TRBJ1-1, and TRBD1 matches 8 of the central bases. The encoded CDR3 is CASSPSDRGSTEAFF. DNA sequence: TGTGCCAGCAGCCCTTCAGACAGGGGCAGCACTGAAGCTTTCTTT. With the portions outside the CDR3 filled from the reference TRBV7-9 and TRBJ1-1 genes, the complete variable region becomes DTGVSQNPRHKITKRGQNVTFRCDPISEHNRLYWYRQTLGQGPEFLTYFQNEAQLEKSRLLSDRFSAERPKGSFSTLEIQRTEQGDSAMYLCASSPSDRGSTEAFFGQGTRLTVV.